This TCR beta chain was found in a study of a mutant IDH1 vaccine in newly diagnosed glioma. About the study: The treated group averaged 40.4 years old and was around 62% male, around 38% female.

Regarding time point: week 35, safety follow-up. Vaccination used 300 ug of mutant IDH1 20-mer peptide per dose, with topical imiquimod. Study-wide points: Seemingly, pseudoprogression had no relation to changes in the top peripheral T cell clonotypes.

V lost 2 bases to trimming and J lost 0 bases, with 8 bases between them. Germline assignment: CDR1 SNHLY and CDR2 FYNNEI. This CDR3 spans 15 amino acids. A word on this clone: Its antigen is as yet unknown.

Data came from immunoSEQ multiplex PCR; TCRdb stores just in-frame clones and leaves some out. The sample consists of tens of thousands of clones, roughly 76% of them appearing once. The V and J genes are TRBV2 and TRBJ1-3, with D uncertain. The TCR comes from a middle-aged man with glioma. Source: PBMCs, taken from a glioma patient whose treatment included an IDH1 peptide vaccine. This chain's CDR3 is CASSEQGTSGNTIYF. CDR3 nucleotides: TGTGCCAGCAGTGAACAAGGCACCTCTGGAAACACCATATATTTT.